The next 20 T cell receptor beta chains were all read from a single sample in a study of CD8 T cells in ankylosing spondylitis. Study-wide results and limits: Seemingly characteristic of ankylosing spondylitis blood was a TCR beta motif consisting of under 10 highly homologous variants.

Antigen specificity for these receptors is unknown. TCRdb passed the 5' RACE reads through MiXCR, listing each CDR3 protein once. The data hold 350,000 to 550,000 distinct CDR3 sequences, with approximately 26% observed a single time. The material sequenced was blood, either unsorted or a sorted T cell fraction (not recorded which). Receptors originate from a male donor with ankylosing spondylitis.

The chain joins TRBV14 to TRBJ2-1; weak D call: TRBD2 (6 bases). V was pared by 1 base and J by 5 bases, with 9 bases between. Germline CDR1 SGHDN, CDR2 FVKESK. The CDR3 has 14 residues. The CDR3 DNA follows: TGTGCCAGCAGCCAAGCGGGGGTTGACAATGAGCAGTTCTTC. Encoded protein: CASSQAGVDNEQFF.

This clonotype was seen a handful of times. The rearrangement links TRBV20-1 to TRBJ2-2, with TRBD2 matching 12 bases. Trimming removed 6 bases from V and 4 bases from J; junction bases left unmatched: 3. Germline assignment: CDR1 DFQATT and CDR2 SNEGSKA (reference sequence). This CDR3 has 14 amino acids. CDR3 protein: CSALAGGSTGELFF. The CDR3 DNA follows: TGCAGTGCGCTAGCGGGAGGGAGCACCGGGGAGCTGTTTTTT.

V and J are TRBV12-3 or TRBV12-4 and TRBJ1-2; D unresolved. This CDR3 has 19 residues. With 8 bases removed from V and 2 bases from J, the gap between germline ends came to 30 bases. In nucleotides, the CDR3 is TGTGCCAGCGCTTACAGAGGCCGTTTAGTTAAAGAGGTCAACTATGGCTACACCTTC. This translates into CASAYRGRLVKEVNYGYTF.

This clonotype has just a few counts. CDR3 DNA: TGTGCCACCAGCAGAGGGCTAGCGGGAACTGAGCAGTTCTTC. Translating gives CATSRGLAGTEQFF. This chain links TRBV15 with TRBJ2-1; 9 bases are shared with TRBD2. With V trimmed by 1 base and J by 9 bases, 4 bases remained unmatched. In germline, CDR1 is LNHNV, CDR2 YYDKDF (reference sequence). The CDR3 is 14 residues long.

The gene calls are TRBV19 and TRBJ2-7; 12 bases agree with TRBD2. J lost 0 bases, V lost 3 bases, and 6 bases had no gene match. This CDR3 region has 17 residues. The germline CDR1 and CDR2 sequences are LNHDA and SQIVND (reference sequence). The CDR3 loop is CASSIGLAGWGSYEQYF. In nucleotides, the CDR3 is TGTGCCAGTAGTATCGGACTAGCGGGATGGGGCTCCTACGAGCAGTACTTC. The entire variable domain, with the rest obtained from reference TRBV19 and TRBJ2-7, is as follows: DGGITQSPKYLFRKEGQNVTLSCEQNLNHDAMYWYRQDPGQGLRLIYYSQIVNDFQKGDIAEGYSVSREKKESFPLTVTSAQKNPTAFYLCASSIGLAGWGSYEQYFGPGTRLTVT.

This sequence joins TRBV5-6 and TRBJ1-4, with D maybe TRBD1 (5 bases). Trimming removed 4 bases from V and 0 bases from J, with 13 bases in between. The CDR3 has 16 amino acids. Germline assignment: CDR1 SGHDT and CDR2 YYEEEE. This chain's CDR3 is CASSLGAFATNEKLFF. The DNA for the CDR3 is TGTGCCAGCAGCCTAGGGGCTTTCGCAACTAATGAAAAACTGTTTTTT.

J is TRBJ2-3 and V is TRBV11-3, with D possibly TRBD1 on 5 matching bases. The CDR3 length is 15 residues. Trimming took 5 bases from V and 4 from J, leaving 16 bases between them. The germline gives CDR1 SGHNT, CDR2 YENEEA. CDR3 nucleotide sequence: TGTGCCAGCAGCCTCAGGGCCAACTTTGCAGATACGCAGTATTTT. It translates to CASSLRANFADTQYF.

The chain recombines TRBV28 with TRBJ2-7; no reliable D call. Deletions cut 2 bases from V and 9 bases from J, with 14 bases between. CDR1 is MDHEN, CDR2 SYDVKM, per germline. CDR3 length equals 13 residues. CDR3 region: CASSLEGPPGQYF. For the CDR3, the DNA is TGTGCCAGCAGTTTAGAAGGGCCCCCAGGGCAGTACTTC.

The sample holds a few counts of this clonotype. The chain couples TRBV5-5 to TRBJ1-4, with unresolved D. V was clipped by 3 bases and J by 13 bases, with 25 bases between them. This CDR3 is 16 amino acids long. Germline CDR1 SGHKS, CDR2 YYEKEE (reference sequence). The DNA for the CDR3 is TGTGCCAGCAGCTCGGACGCTCAGAGATCGCCGGACTTACTGTTTTTT. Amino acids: CASSSDAQRSPDLLFF.

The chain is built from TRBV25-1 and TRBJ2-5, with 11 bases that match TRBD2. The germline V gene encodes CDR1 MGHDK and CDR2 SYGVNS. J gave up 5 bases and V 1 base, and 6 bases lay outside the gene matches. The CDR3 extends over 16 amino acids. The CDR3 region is CASSEWVPSGGETQYF. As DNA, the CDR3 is TGTGCCAGCAGTGAATGGGTCCCTAGCGGGGGGGAGACCCAGTACTTC.

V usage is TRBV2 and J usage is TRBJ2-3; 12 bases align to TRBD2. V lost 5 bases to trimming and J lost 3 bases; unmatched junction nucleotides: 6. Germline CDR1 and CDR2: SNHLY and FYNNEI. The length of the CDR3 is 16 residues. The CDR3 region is CASSTPSGRVTDTQYF. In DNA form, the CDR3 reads TGTGCCAGCAGTACCCCTAGCGGGAGGGTGACAGATACGCAGTATTTT.

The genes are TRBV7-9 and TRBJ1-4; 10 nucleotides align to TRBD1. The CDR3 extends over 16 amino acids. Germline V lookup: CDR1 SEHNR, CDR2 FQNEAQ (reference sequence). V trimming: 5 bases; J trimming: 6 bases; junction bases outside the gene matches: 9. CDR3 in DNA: TGTGCCAGCAGCCCCGGGCCCGGGACAGGGGATGAAAAACTGTTTTTT. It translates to CASSPGPGTGDEKLFF.

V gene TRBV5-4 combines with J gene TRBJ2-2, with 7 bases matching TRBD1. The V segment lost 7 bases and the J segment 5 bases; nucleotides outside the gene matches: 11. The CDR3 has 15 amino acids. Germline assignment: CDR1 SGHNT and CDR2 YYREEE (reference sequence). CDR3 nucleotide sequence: TGTGCCAGCGGCGAAGGGGGCCTACTTACCGGGGAGCTGTTTTTT. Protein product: CASGEGGLLTGELFF.

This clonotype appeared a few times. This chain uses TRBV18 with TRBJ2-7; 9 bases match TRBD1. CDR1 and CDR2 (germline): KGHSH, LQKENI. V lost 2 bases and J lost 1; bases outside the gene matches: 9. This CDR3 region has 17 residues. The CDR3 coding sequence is TGTGCCAGCTCACCAAATCCCCTCGGGACAGGGTCCTACGAGCAGTACGTC. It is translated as CASSPNPLGTGSYEQYV.

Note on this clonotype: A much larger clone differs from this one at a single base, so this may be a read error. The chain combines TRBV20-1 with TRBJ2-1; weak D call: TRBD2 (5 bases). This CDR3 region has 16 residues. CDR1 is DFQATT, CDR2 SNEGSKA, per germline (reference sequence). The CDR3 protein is CSTRDLAVRGPGNLFF. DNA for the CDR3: TGCAGTACTAGAGATTTGGCGGTACGTGGACCAGGTAATCTGTTCTTC.

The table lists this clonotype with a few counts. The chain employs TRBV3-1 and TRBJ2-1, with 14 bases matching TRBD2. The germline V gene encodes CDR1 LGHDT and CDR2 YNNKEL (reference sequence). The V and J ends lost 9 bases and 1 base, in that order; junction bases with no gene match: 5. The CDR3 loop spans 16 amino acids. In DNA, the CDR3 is TGTGCCAGTTCGGGACTAGCGGGAGTATCCTACAATGAGCAGTTCTTC. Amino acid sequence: CASSGLAGVSYNEQFF.

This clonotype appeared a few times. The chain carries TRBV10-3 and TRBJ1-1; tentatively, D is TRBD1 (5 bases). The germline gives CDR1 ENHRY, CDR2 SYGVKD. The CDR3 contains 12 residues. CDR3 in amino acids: CAVGQGLTEAFF. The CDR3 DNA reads TGTGCGGTGGGGCAGGGTCTCACTGAAGCTTTCTTT.

CDR3 in amino acids: CASSLVQGRGGYGYTF. In nucleotides, the CDR3 is TGTGCCAGCAGCTTGGTTCAGGGCCGCGGCGGATATGGCTACACCTTC. The V gene is TRBV5-6, the J gene TRBJ1-2; D is perhaps TRBD1 (5 bases). The CDR3 loop spans 16 amino acids. CDR1 and CDR2 from the germline V gene are SGHDT and YYEEEE. Between the trimmed V and J ends, which lost 0 bases and 5 bases, there was a span of 17 bases.

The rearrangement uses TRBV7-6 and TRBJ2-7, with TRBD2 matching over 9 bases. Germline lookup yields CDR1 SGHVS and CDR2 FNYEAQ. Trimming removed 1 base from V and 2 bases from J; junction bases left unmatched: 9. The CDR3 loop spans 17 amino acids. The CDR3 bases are TGTGCCAGCAGCTTAGTTGCTAGCGGGATTATAACCTACGAGCAGTACTTC. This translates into CASSLVASGIITYEQYF.

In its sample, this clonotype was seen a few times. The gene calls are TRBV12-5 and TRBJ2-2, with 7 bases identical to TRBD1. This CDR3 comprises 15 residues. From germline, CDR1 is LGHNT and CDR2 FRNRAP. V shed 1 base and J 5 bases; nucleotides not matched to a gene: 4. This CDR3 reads CASGLGTGRTGELFF. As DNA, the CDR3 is TGTGCTAGTGGTTTGGGGACAGGCCGGACCGGGGAGCTGTTTTTT. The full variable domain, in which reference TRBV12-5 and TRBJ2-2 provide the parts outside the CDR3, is DARVTQTPRHKVTEMGQEVTMRCQPILGHNTVFWYRQTMMQGLELLAYFRNRAPLDDSGMPKDRFSAEMPDATLATLKIQPSEPRDSAVYFCASGLGTGRTGELFFGEGSRLTVL.